This TCR beta chain is drawn from a study of blood T cell repertoires in COVID-19 (dated by TCRdb to the early 2020s). A note on the overall study: The collaborator samples originated in the United States, Italy and Spain and spanned the acute and convalescent phases of COVID-19. The prospective study material was composed of cDNA or gDNA derived from T cells, B-cell-depleted T cells, or PBMCs. Deeply sampled blood TCRbeta repertoires from subjects exposed to, actively infected with, or recovered from COVID-19 were included in the dataset. The repertoires were released in a freely available public database intended as a resource for research on the immune response to SARS-CoV-2. Samples were obtained from the ongoing ImmuneRACE study (first 160 participants) and from 1,254 subjects provided by 6 global collaborators. The sample metadata nearly always contained a de-identified subject ID, COVID-19 status, age in years and sex. Where available, HLA class I and class II types were obtained from metadata supplied by the sample provider rather than from assay-based typing. Beyond this particular receptor, the publication reports: The quantity of clinical and demographic metadata differed by source and by participant and was supplied without curation.

The immunoSEQ Assay, a bias-controlled multiplex PCR, was used to amplify TCRbeta CDR3 regions from genomic DNA. Per the original workflow: Nucleated cell counts per sample were estimated from amplification of reference gene primers within the assay. To quantify the absolute abundance of each unique TCRbeta CDR3 rearrangement, sequence reads were collapsed and filtered. For each sample, productive Simpson clonality was calculated as the square root of Simpson's diversity index over productive rearrangements. The table comes from immuneACCESS by way of TCRdb, which keeps in-frame sequences with V and J called. Part of the clones is missing from these tables; in studies checked, under half for an unresolved V gene and the rest for unknown reasons. That table supplies the V and J calls and clone size; D and trimming were determined from the DNA. The sample table shows some 260,000 clones, and almost 90% are seen once. Of the sample, around 1.5% falls within the top ten clones.

For this clone: The antigen it binds to is not known. Per-base quality was not reported, and no clone a single base away is much larger than it.

Spanning cysteine to phenylalanine, the CDR3 consists of 16 amino acids. Of the read, only the CDR3 DNA is kept; its 48 bases are in frame from base 1. The germline V gene (reference sequence) gives CDR1 as MNHNY and CDR2 as SVGAGI. The V end loses 6 bases and the J end loses 10 bases, and a stretch of 22 bases separates them. Whole blood was collected in K2EDTA tubes by collaborating institutions according to the institutions' own protocols. For TCRbeta analysis, collaborators shipped samples as frozen whole blood, isolated PBMCs, or DNA extracted from either of those sample types. The receptor's source is an elderly man with acute or convalescent COVID-19. The rearrangement combines TRBV6-6 with TRBJ1-6, and the D gene may be TRBD1, 5 bases matching. Sequenced: peripheral blood. The CDR3 sequence is CASSPTLAGSSSPLHF. The nucleotides are TGTGCCAGCAGCCCTACCTTGGCAGGGTCGAGCTCACCCCTCCACTTT.